This is a list of T cell receptor beta chains from one sample in a study of blood T cell repertoires in COVID-19. Repertoires were generated with immunoSEQ multiplex PCR, while TCRdb's copy carries only in-frame clones and drops some. In the table there are around 290,000 clones, approximately 89% of which are singletons. Source material: peripheral blood. These receptors were obtained from a woman in her 30s with COVID-19, enrolled during active disease. The CDR3 runs from the conserved cysteine through the conserved F or W. A D gene is named only where the DNA matches it firmly. Where a row states a size, it is once, few, many or the class of an expanded clone; other rows omit it.

v_call: TRBV24-1; d_call: .; j_call: TRBJ2-3; clone_size: once; cdr3_nt: TGTGCCACCAGTGATTCCCGCCTGGGAGACCTAGATACGCAGTATTTT; cdr3_aa: CATSDSRLGDLDTQYF
v_call: TRBV29-1; d_call: TRBD1; j_call: TRBJ2-3; clone_size: few; cdr3_nt: TGCAGCGTTGAGGGGGACAGGGGGGTGGGCACAGATACGCAGTATTTT; cdr3_aa: CSVEGDRGVGTDTQYF
v_call: TRBV2; d_call: .; j_call: TRBJ2-4; clone_size: .; cdr3_nt: TGTGCCAGCGGTCAGGAGGATGTCAAAAACATTCAGTACTTC; cdr3_aa: CASGQEDVKNIQYF
v_call: TRBV10-3; d_call: .; j_call: TRBJ2-7; clone_size: .; cdr3_nt: TGTGCCATCAGTGAGTCGACTACAGGAGGGTACTACGAGCAGTACTTC; cdr3_aa: CAISESTTGGYYEQYF
v_call: TRBV2; d_call: .; j_call: TRBJ1-1; clone_size: .; cdr3_nt: TGTGCCAGCAGTGATCAGGGGACCCCCAACACTGAAGCTTTCTTT; cdr3_aa: CASSDQGTPNTEAFF
v_call: TRBV27; d_call: .; j_call: TRBJ2-7; clone_size: many; cdr3_nt: TGTGCCAGCAGTCCCCGGGACTGGTTTGGCGAGCAGTACTTC; cdr3_aa: CASSPRDWFGEQYF
v_call: TRBV7-9; d_call: .; j_call: TRBJ2-5; clone_size: .; cdr3_nt: TGTGCCAGCAGCTTCCTCCTAGAGACCCAGTACTTC; cdr3_aa: CASSFLLETQYF
v_call: TRBV6-2/TRBV6-3; d_call: .; j_call: TRBJ1-3; clone_size: .; cdr3_nt: TGTGCCAGCAGTTACGCTAGAGGACAGTTGATTTATGGAAACACCATATATTTT; cdr3_aa: CASSYARGQLIYGNTIYF
v_call: TRBV11-2; d_call: TRBD2; j_call: TRBJ2-1; clone_size: .; cdr3_nt: TGTGCCAGCAGCTTAGAGAGGCTAGCGGGAGGGCGTATTCCCAATGAGCAGTTCTTC; cdr3_aa: CASSLERLAGGRIPNEQFF
v_call: TRBV30; d_call: TRBD2; j_call: TRBJ2-1; clone_size: .; cdr3_nt: TGTGCCTGGATGTTGCGGGGGAACAATGAGCAGTTCTTC; cdr3_aa: CAWMLRGNNEQFF
v_call: TRBV24-1; d_call: TRBD1; j_call: TRBJ1-5; clone_size: .; cdr3_nt: TGTGCCACCAGTGAAACAGGGGGCGGCAATCAGCCCCAGCATTTT; cdr3_aa: CATSETGGGNQPQHF
v_call: TRBV6-5; d_call: .; j_call: TRBJ1-2; clone_size: .; cdr3_nt: TGTGCTTGGGAGAGGGAGGGCTATGGCTACACCTTC; cdr3_aa: CAWEREGYGYTF
v_call: TRBV5-1; d_call: TRBD1; j_call: TRBJ1-4; clone_size: .; cdr3_nt: TGCGCCAGCAGCTCCCAGACGACAGGGGCAGGGGAAAAACTGTTTTTT; cdr3_aa: CASSSQTTGAGEKLFF
v_call: TRBV28; d_call: TRBD1; j_call: TRBJ2-1; clone_size: .; cdr3_nt: TGTGCCAGCAGCTCAAACCGACAGGGGTATGAGCAGTTCTTC; cdr3_aa: CASSSNRQGYEQFF
v_call: TRBV28; d_call: TRBD2; j_call: TRBJ2-7; clone_size: .; cdr3_nt: TGTGCCAGTACTAGCGAGATAACCTACGAGCAGTACTTC; cdr3_aa: CASTSEITYEQYF
v_call: TRBV19; d_call: TRBD1; j_call: TRBJ2-6; clone_size: .; cdr3_nt: TGTGCCAGTAGAACCTGGACAGGGAGCATATCTGGGGCCAACGTCCTGACTTTC; cdr3_aa: CASRTWTGSISGANVLTF
v_call: TRBV18; d_call: TRBD2; j_call: TRBJ2-2; clone_size: .; cdr3_nt: TGTGCCAGCTCACCACCTTCGACTAGCGGGACCGCCGGGGAGCTGTTTTTT; cdr3_aa: CASSPPSTSGTAGELFF
v_call: TRBV7-2; d_call: .; j_call: TRBJ1-5; clone_size: .; cdr3_nt: TGTGCCAGCAGCGGACAGTGGGATCAGCCCCAGCATTTT; cdr3_aa: CASSGQWDQPQHF
v_call: TRBV27; d_call: TRBD1; j_call: TRBJ1-1; clone_size: once; cdr3_nt: TGTGCCAGCAGTCTAGGACAGGGGTGGACTGAAGCTTTCTTT; cdr3_aa: CASSLGQGWTEAFF
v_call: TRBV9; d_call: TRBD1; j_call: TRBJ2-7; clone_size: .; cdr3_nt: TGTGCCAGCAGCGTGGAGACAGGGGGCGGCAACTACGAGCAGTACTTC; cdr3_aa: CASSVETGGGNYEQYF
v_call: TRBV5-1; d_call: TRBD2; j_call: TRBJ2-1; clone_size: .; cdr3_nt: TGCGCCAGCAGCTACGGGAGGCCCTACAATGAGCAGTTCTTC; cdr3_aa: CASSYGRPYNEQFF
v_call: TRBV27; d_call: .; j_call: TRBJ1-6; clone_size: .; cdr3_nt: TGTGCCAGCCGCGAGGGAGGGGGATCACCCCTCCACTTT; cdr3_aa: CASREGGGSPLHF
v_call: TRBV5-1; d_call: TRBD2; j_call: TRBJ2-1; clone_size: .; cdr3_nt: TGCGCCAGCAGCCCCTTTCAAGATCTAGCGGGAGGGGCCAATGAGCAGTTCTTC; cdr3_aa: CASSPFQDLAGGANEQFF
v_call: TRBV9; d_call: TRBD1; j_call: TRBJ1-3; clone_size: .; cdr3_nt: TGTGCCAGCAGCGTGGAGGAATGGACAGGTGGAAACACCATATATTTT; cdr3_aa: CASSVEEWTGGNTIYF
v_call: TRBV18; d_call: .; j_call: TRBJ1-2; clone_size: .; cdr3_nt: TGTGCCAGCTCACCAGGGGCGGTCTATGGCTACACCTTC; cdr3_aa: CASSPGAVYGYTF
v_call: TRBV6-5; d_call: TRBD2; j_call: TRBJ2-1; clone_size: .; cdr3_nt: TGTGCCAGCAGTTTCTTAGCGGGAGACTCCTACAATGAGCAGTTCTTC; cdr3_aa: CASSFLAGDSYNEQFF
v_call: TRBV7-8; d_call: .; j_call: TRBJ2-1; clone_size: .; cdr3_nt: TGTGCCAGCAGCTTAGACCTTAGCTCCTACAATGAGCAGTTCTTC; cdr3_aa: CASSLDLSSYNEQFF
v_call: TRBV3-1/TRBV3-2; d_call: .; j_call: TRBJ1-3; clone_size: .; cdr3_nt: TGTGCCAGCAGCCGACAAATGTGGGGGGACACCATATATTTT; cdr3_aa: CASSRQMWGDTIYF
v_call: TRBV11-3; d_call: .; j_call: TRBJ2-3; clone_size: .; cdr3_nt: TGTGCCAGCAGCCCCCATAGCGGAGATACGCAGTATTTT; cdr3_aa: CASSPHSGDTQYF
v_call: TRBV5-4; d_call: .; j_call: TRBJ2-4; clone_size: few; cdr3_nt: TGTGCCAGCAGCTTAAAGGAAGGGGGCAAAAACATTCAGTACTTC; cdr3_aa: CASSLKEGGKNIQYF
v_call: TRBV18; d_call: TRBD1; j_call: TRBJ1-2; clone_size: once; cdr3_nt: TGTGCCAGCTCACCACAAAGCCCCGGGACAGGGGTTGGCTACACCTTC; cdr3_aa: CASSPQSPGTGVGYTF
v_call: TRBV27; d_call: .; j_call: TRBJ2-2; clone_size: .; cdr3_nt: TGTGCCAGCAGTTCCCGGGACATTCACACCGGGGAGCTGTTTTTT; cdr3_aa: CASSSRDIHTGELFF
v_call: TRBV7-9; d_call: TRBD2; j_call: TRBJ2-1; clone_size: .; cdr3_nt: TGTGCCAGCAGCTTAAAGAGCGGGAGTTTCTACAATGAGCAGTTCTTC; cdr3_aa: CASSLKSGSFYNEQFF
v_call: TRBV2; d_call: .; j_call: TRBJ2-2; clone_size: .; cdr3_nt: TGTGCCAGCAGGTCTCCGAACACCGGGGAGCTGTTTTTT; cdr3_aa: CASRSPNTGELFF
v_call: TRBV2; d_call: TRBD2; j_call: TRBJ2-7; clone_size: .; cdr3_nt: TGTGCCAGCAGTTCACGGGAGGACTCCTACGAGCAGTACTTC; cdr3_aa: CASSSREDSYEQYF
v_call: TRBV2; d_call: TRBD2; j_call: TRBJ2-2; clone_size: .; cdr3_nt: TGTGCCAGCAGTGATCAAGCGGGAAGAAGCGCCGGGGAGCTGTTTTTT; cdr3_aa: CASSDQAGRSAGELFF
v_call: TRBV7-9; d_call: .; j_call: TRBJ2-4; clone_size: .; cdr3_nt: TGTGCCAGCAGCTTTCCGGGAGACCCAAGCGGACTAGCCAAAAACATTCAGTACTTC; cdr3_aa: CASSFPGDPSGLAKNIQYF
v_call: TRBV27; d_call: .; j_call: TRBJ1-2; clone_size: .; cdr3_nt: TGTGCCAGCAGCCCACCGGGGGGTCATGGCTACACCTTC; cdr3_aa: CASSPPGGHGYTF
v_call: TRBV3-1/TRBV3-2; d_call: .; j_call: TRBJ1-1; clone_size: .; cdr3_nt: TGTGCCAGCAGCCATCGGGATATACCTTTCTTT; cdr3_aa: CASSHRDIPFF
v_call: TRBV5-6; d_call: TRBD1; j_call: TRBJ1-1; clone_size: .; cdr3_nt: TGTGCCAGCAGCCGGACAGGGATGAACACTGAAGCTTTCTTT; cdr3_aa: CASSRTGMNTEAFF
v_call: TRBV18; d_call: TRBD1; j_call: TRBJ1-4; clone_size: .; cdr3_nt: TGTGCCAGCTCACGGACAGGGTTGGCGGCTAATGAAAAACTGTTTTTT; cdr3_aa: CASSRTGLAANEKLFF
v_call: TRBV3-1/TRBV3-2; d_call: .; j_call: TRBJ2-5; clone_size: .; cdr3_nt: TGTGCCAGCAGCCAAGACGTGGCATCCCAAGAGACCCAGTACTTC; cdr3_aa: CASSQDVASQETQYF
v_call: TRBV4-1; d_call: TRBD1; j_call: TRBJ1-2; clone_size: once; cdr3_nt: TGCGCCAGCAGCCCTCAGTTTACCGGGACAGGGGGCGATGGCTACACCTTC; cdr3_aa: CASSPQFTGTGGDGYTF
v_call: TRBV28; d_call: .; j_call: TRBJ1-5; clone_size: .; cdr3_nt: TGTGCCAGCACCCCCAAGGACTGGTATAGCAATCAGCCCCAGCATTTT; cdr3_aa: CASTPKDWYSNQPQHF
v_call: TRBV2; d_call: TRBD2; j_call: TRBJ2-1; clone_size: .; cdr3_nt: TGTGCCAGCAGTGGTAGCGGGGTCGTAGTTTACAATGAGCAGTTCTTC; cdr3_aa: CASSGSGVVVYNEQFF
v_call: TRBV12-2; d_call: .; j_call: TRBJ1-5; clone_size: .; cdr3_nt: TGTGCAAGTCGCTTATCCACACCCTTTAGCAATCAGCCCCAGCATTTT; cdr3_aa: CASRLSTPFSNQPQHF
v_call: TRBV27; d_call: .; j_call: TRBJ2-3; clone_size: .; cdr3_nt: TGTGCCAGCAGCTCAGTAGATACGCAGTATTTT; cdr3_aa: CASSSVDTQYF
v_call: TRBV7-9; d_call: .; j_call: TRBJ2-2; clone_size: .; cdr3_nt: TGTGCCAGCAGCTACCCCGTTTCCGGGGGCACCGGGGAGCTGTTTTTT; cdr3_aa: CASSYPVSGGTGELFF
v_call: TRBV7-9; d_call: .; j_call: TRBJ1-1; clone_size: .; cdr3_nt: TGTGCCAGCCAGGGATGGGACACTGAAGCTTTCTTT; cdr3_aa: CASQGWDTEAFF
v_call: TRBV2; d_call: .; j_call: TRBJ2-1; clone_size: .; cdr3_nt: TGTGCCAGCAGCGTAACGAGGGGGGGAGGGCCCACTGAGCAGTTCTTC; cdr3_aa: CASSVTRGGGPTEQFF
v_call: TRBV9; d_call: .; j_call: TRBJ1-2; clone_size: .; cdr3_nt: TGTGCCAGCAGCGTAGGGGCCACTAACTATGGCTACACCTTC; cdr3_aa: CASSVGATNYGYTF
v_call: TRBV18; d_call: .; j_call: TRBJ1-1; clone_size: .; cdr3_nt: TGTGCCAGCTCACCGTCGGACTATTTGGCTTTCTTT; cdr3_aa: CASSPSDYLAFF
v_call: TRBV10-3; d_call: .; j_call: TRBJ2-3; clone_size: .; cdr3_nt: TGTGCCATCAGTGAAACTAGTCGCCCAGATACGCAGTATTTT; cdr3_aa: CAISETSRPDTQYF
v_call: TRBV24-1; d_call: .; j_call: TRBJ1-5; clone_size: once; cdr3_nt: TGTGCCACCAGTGCCGCCCTAGGCGGAAATCAGCCCCAGCATTTT; cdr3_aa: CATSAALGGNQPQHF
v_call: TRBV25-1; d_call: .; j_call: TRBJ2-5; clone_size: .; cdr3_nt: TGTGCCAGCAGTGCACGGACCACCGGGGGGACCCAGTACTTC; cdr3_aa: CASSARTTGGTQYF